The rows below give T cell receptor beta chains drawn from one sample of a study of cytomegalovirus exposure and HLA in healthy donors. Measured with immunoSEQ multiplex PCR; TCRdb has only the in-frame clones, and not every one. Of 110,000 or so clones listed, about 83% are singletons. The material sequenced was PBMCs. The receptor set was obtained from a female donor in good health and CMV-seronegative. Each CDR3 is given with its conserved first and last residue. D genes are given only for firm matches. Some rows have no size entry. The others give once, few or many, or a class for an expanded clone.

v_call	d_call	clone_size	j_call	cdr3_nt	cdr3_aa
TRBV5-4	NA	few	TRBJ2-7	TGTGCCAGCAGCGGAGGGCCGGGAAGACTACCAAGCGAGCAGTACTTC	CASSGGPGRLPSEQYF
TRBV6-1	NA	NA	TRBJ2-2	TGTGCCAGCGTTCTCGGGACGAACACCGGGGAGCTGTTTTTT	CASVLGTNTGELFF
TRBV5-6	TRBD1	NA	TRBJ1-5	TGTGCCAGCAGCTTCAACAGGGGTCAGCCCCAGCATTTT	CASSFNRGQPQHF
TRBV27	NA	NA	TRBJ2-7	TGTGCCAGCAGTTCGGGATACGAGCAGTACTTC	CASSSGYEQYF
TRBV19	TRBD2	few	TRBJ2-3	TGTGCCAGTAGTATTAATGACCTAGCGGAAGCCAACACAGATACGCAGTATTTT	CASSINDLAEANTDTQYF
TRBV7-9	TRBD1	NA	TRBJ1-1	TGTGCCAGCAGCTTAGCGAGGGACAGGGGGCATACTGAAGCTTTCTTT	CASSLARDRGHTEAFF
TRBV9	NA	NA	TRBJ2-2	TGTGCCAGCAGCGTAGTCGGGGTAACGGGGGAGCTGTTTTTT	CASSVVGVTGELFF
TRBV18	TRBD2	NA	TRBJ2-1	TGTGCCAGCTCGCCGGGGGGGTTCTACAATGAGCAGTTCTTC	CASSPGGFYNEQFF
TRBV5-8	NA	NA	TRBJ1-2	TGTGCCAGCAGCTTGTATTGGCAGAACTATGGCTACACCTTC	CASSLYWQNYGYTF
TRBV5-8	NA	NA	TRBJ2-2	TGTGCCAGCAGCCCAGGGTTTGTGAACACCGGGGAGCTGTTTTTT	CASSPGFVNTGELFF
TRBV9	NA	NA	TRBJ1-3	TGTGCCAGCAGCGTCAATCCCGGAAACACCATATATTTT	CASSVNPGNTIYF
TRBV6-6	NA	few	TRBJ1-1	TGTGCCAGCAATCCCAGGGACACTGAAGCTTTCTTT	CASNPRDTEAFF
TRBV6-1	NA	few	TRBJ1-5	TGTGCCAGCAGTGAGCAGGGGTTTGGACAGCCCCAGCATTTT	CASSEQGFGQPQHF
TRBV7-8	NA	NA	TRBJ1-5	TGTGCCAGCAGCTTAGCGATCGGAGGTTATAGCAATCAGCCCCAGCATTTT	CASSLAIGGYSNQPQHF
TRBV9	NA	NA	TRBJ2-5	TGTGCCAGCAGCGTAGCGGGGGGCGGGGAGACCCAGTACTTC	CASSVAGGGETQYF
TRBV7-2	NA	NA	TRBJ2-7	TGTGCCAGCAGCTTAAACAGGGTCTACGAGCAGTACTTC	CASSLNRVYEQYF
TRBV7-9	TRBD1	NA	TRBJ1-2	TGTGCCAGCACCTTCAGAGAGGACAGGGCGAATGGCTACACCTTC	CASTFREDRANGYTF
TRBV7-6	TRBD1	NA	TRBJ1-2	TGTGCCAGCAGCTACCGGACAGGGGGCGGAGGAGGCTACACCTTC	CASSYRTGGGGGYTF
TRBV13	NA	NA	TRBJ1-1	TGTGCCAGCAGCACACGGGATCCAGGTTTGGACACTGAAGCTTTCTTT	CASSTRDPGLDTEAFF
TRBV18	TRBD1	NA	TRBJ1-6	TGTGCCAGCTCACCACAGGGGGCAACTAATTCACCCCTCCACTTT	CASSPQGATNSPLHF
TRBV10-3	NA	NA	TRBJ1-2	TGTGCCATCAGCGACCGGGACTCCACAGGCTACACCTTC	CAISDRDSTGYTF
TRBV5-1	NA	once	TRBJ2-3	TGCGCCAGCAGCTTGGGGGGGCCCACAGATACGCAGTATTTT	CASSLGGPTDTQYF
TRBV18	NA	NA	TRBJ2-5	TGTGCCAGCTCACCAGATGATCTCACCCCAGCGGCCCAGTACTTC	CASSPDDLTPAAQYF
TRBV7-9	TRBD1	NA	TRBJ1-6	TGTGCCAGCAGCTCACCGGGACAGGGATATAATTCACCCCTCCACTTT	CASSSPGQGYNSPLHF
TRBV11-2	NA	NA	TRBJ2-3	TGTGCCAGCAGCTTACGGTTGGACTCCCCGCAAGATACGCAGTATTTT	CASSLRLDSPQDTQYF
TRBV7-8	NA	NA	TRBJ1-1	TGTGCCAGCAGCTACGGGGGAGGGATGGACACTGAAGCTTTCTTT	CASSYGGGMDTEAFF
TRBV7-2	NA	NA	TRBJ2-7	TGTGCCAGCAGCTTTGGGCAGCTTCATAACTACGAGCAGTACTTC	CASSFGQLHNYEQYF
TRBV11-2	TRBD2	NA	TRBJ2-7	TGTGCCAGCAGCTTATCGCGGGGGGAGACCTACGAGCAGTACTTC	CASSLSRGETYEQYF
TRBV7-6	NA	NA	TRBJ2-7	TGTGCCAGCAGTACTACCCCGGAAATCCCTTATCACGAGCAGTACTTC	CASSTTPEIPYHEQYF
TRBV28	NA	once	TRBJ1-3	TGTGCCAGCAGTTTCCCAAGAGGGCCCTCTGGAAACACCATATATTTT	CASSFPRGPSGNTIYF
TRBV18	TRBD1	NA	TRBJ1-6	TGTGCCAGCTCACCCTTGGACAGGGCTACTAATTCACCCCTCCACTTT	CASSPLDRATNSPLHF
TRBV19	NA	NA	TRBJ1-4	TGTGCCAGTAGTATAGATCGAACCCCCGAGGGAAAACTGTTTTTT	CASSIDRTPEGKLFF
TRBV5-1	NA	NA	TRBJ1-3	TGCGCCAGCTCCCAGGGAAGGGACAACTCTGGAAACACCATATATTTT	CASSQGRDNSGNTIYF
TRBV6-6	NA	once	TRBJ2-7	TGTGCCAGCAGTCAACAGGCTTCGGTCTACGAGCAGTACTTC	CASSQQASVYEQYF
TRBV5-5	TRBD1	NA	TRBJ1-4	TGTGCCAGCAGCCCGGGACAGGGGGCCTCGAATGAAAAACTGTTTTTT	CASSPGQGASNEKLFF
TRBV30	TRBD2	once	TRBJ2-3	TGTGCCTGGACTAGCGGGGGCCAGGGGACGCAGTATTTT	CAWTSGGQGTQYF
TRBV19	NA	NA	TRBJ1-5	TGTGCCAGTAGCCCCGAGCGGAGCAATCAGCCCCAGCATTTT	CASSPERSNQPQHF
TRBV6-5	TRBD1	NA	TRBJ1-6	TGTGCCAGCAGTTACTCCGACAGGGCCGGCTCACCCCTCCACTTT	CASSYSDRAGSPLHF
TRBV5-4	NA	NA	TRBJ1-2	TGTGCCAGCAGCGCACCCAGGGGCCCCTCTGGCTACACCTTC	CASSAPRGPSGYTF
TRBV14	NA	NA	TRBJ1-1	TGTGCCAGCACCGAATGGGCAAATGGTCACGCTTTCTTT	CASTEWANGHAFF
TRBV4-3	TRBD1	NA	TRBJ2-2	TGCGCCAGCAGCCAATCTCTAGGACAGGGGGCGGCAAACACCGGGGAGCTGTTTTTT	CASSQSLGQGAANTGELFF
TRBV6-5	TRBD1	NA	TRBJ2-1	TGTGCAACCGTCCCACGACAGGGTCGCAATGAGCAGTTCTTC	CATVPRQGRNEQFF
TRBV6-1	NA	NA	TRBJ1-3	TGTGCCAGCTTCAGACAGTTCTCTGGAAACACCATATATTTT	CASFRQFSGNTIYF
TRBV5-6	TRBD2	NA	TRBJ2-1	TGTGCCAGCAGCTTGCCGGGGGGGGTCTACAATGAGCAGTTCTTC	CASSLPGGVYNEQFF
TRBV19	TRBD1	NA	TRBJ2-1	TGTGCCAGTAGTATGACAGGGATTTCCTACAATGAGCAGTTCTTC	CASSMTGISYNEQFF
TRBV6-5	NA	NA	TRBJ1-5	TGTGCCAGCAGTTCTCAGCGGGGAAATCAGCCCCAGCATTTT	CASSSQRGNQPQHF
TRBV19	TRBD2	NA	TRBJ2-1	TGTGCCAGTAGTGTAAGACTAGCGGGGGTCTCCCCTCTCTACAATGAGCAGTTCTTC	CASSVRLAGVSPLYNEQFF
TRBV6-1	NA	NA	TRBJ2-7	TGTGCCAGCAGTGATCCATCCTACGAGCAGTACTTC	CASSDPSYEQYF
TRBV7-9	NA	NA	TRBJ2-3	TGTGCCAGCAGCTTAGGATTAGGCGGGGACCGCACAGATACGCAGTATTTT	CASSLGLGGDRTDTQYF
TRBV6-5	TRBD1	few	TRBJ2-7	TGTGCCAGCAGTTACGCTACAGGGGAATCCTACGAGCAGTACTTC	CASSYATGESYEQYF
TRBV14	TRBD1	NA	TRBJ2-3	TGTGCCAGCAGCCCCCACAGGGGAAGCACAGATACGCAGTATTTT	CASSPHRGSTDTQYF
TRBV2	NA	NA	TRBJ2-6	TGTGCCAGCTCGAATGGGTTTAGCCGATCCGGTGTTATGTCTGGGGCCAACGTCCTGACTTTC	CASSNGFSRSGVMSGANVLTF
TRBV5-6	TRBD1	once	TRBJ1-4	TGTGCCAGCAGCGGGGGACAGATTAATGAAAAACTGTTTTTT	CASSGGQINEKLFF
TRBV4-3	NA	NA	TRBJ1-1	TGCGCCAGCAGCCAAGATGCGCGGGGTTCGGGCACTGAAGCTTTCTTT	CASSQDARGSGTEAFF
TRBV5-1	TRBD1	NA	TRBJ2-7	TGCGCCAGCAGCTGGGCCTCCCGGGACAGGGGGACCTACGAGCAGTACTTC	CASSWASRDRGTYEQYF
TRBV18	TRBD1	NA	TRBJ1-2	TGTGCCAGCTCACCACAACCGGGACAGAATAACTATGGCTACACCTTC	CASSPQPGQNNYGYTF
TRBV15	NA	NA	TRBJ1-2	TGTGCCACCAGCAGAGTAAGAGGAGGGGGCTACACCTTC	CATSRVRGGGYTF
TRBV19	TRBD1	NA	TRBJ1-2	TGTGCCAGTAGTCCCAGGGGGCTCCTCAACTATGGCTACACCTTC	CASSPRGLLNYGYTF
TRBV29-1	NA	NA	TRBJ1-1	TGCAGCGTAATCGGTAAGGGAGCTATGAACACTGAAGCTTTCTTT	CSVIGKGAMNTEAFF
TRBV6-1	NA	NA	TRBJ1-5	TGTGCCAGCAGCGCCAACAGAAAACTTCAGCCCCAGCATTTT	CASSANRKLQPQHF